These 21 T cell receptor beta chains came from one sample sequenced in a study of OX40 agonist ivuxolimab in advanced cancers. Clones were sequenced by immunoSEQ multiplex PCR, and TCRdb holds only the in-frame ones, with some missing. The table records tens of thousands of clones, over 75% of them present only once. Source: CD4+ or CD8+ T cells sorted from blood, taken in a trial of the OX40 agonist ivuxolimab. The receptors here all came from an adult with an advanced solid tumor such as melanoma, head and neck, liver or kidney cancer.

The chain recombines TRBV6-1 with TRBJ2-3; TRBD1 might be the D (6 bases). The CDR3 has 16 amino acids. Per germline, CDR1 MNHNS and CDR2 SASEGT. Between the trimmed V and J ends, which lost 2 bases and 7 bases, there was a span of 19 bases. The CDR3 DNA is TGTGCCAGCAGTGAAAGGGTGGGGGCGAATGGTAATACGCAGTATTTT. It specifies CASSERVGANGNTQYF.

The chain employs TRBV14 and TRBJ2-7, with unresolved D. With 6 bases removed from V and 0 bases from J, the gap between germline ends came to 6 bases. CDR1 is SGHDN, CDR2 FVKESK, per germline. The CDR3 runs to 12 residues. The CDR3 region is CASRGSSYEQYF. The CDR3 DNA is TGTGCCAGCAGAGGCAGCTCCTACGAGCAGTACTTC.

This clone appeared once. V gene TRBV7-9 combines with J gene TRBJ1-3; TRBD1 matches at 7 bases. The CDR3 sequence is 17 residues long. The V segment lost 5 bases and the J segment 0 bases; nucleotides outside the gene matches: 10. The germline CDR1 and CDR2 sequences are SEHNR and FQNEAQ (reference sequence). The chain's CDR3 is CASSQRTGGNSGNTIYF. CDR3 in DNA: TGTGCCAGCAGCCAGAGGACAGGTGGGAACTCTGGAAACACCATATATTTT.

The genes are TRBV19 and TRBJ2-1; 8 bases map to TRBD2. Germline V lookup: CDR1 LNHDA, CDR2 SQIVND (reference sequence). V lost 2 bases and J lost 5; bases outside the gene matches: 11. The CDR3 has 17 amino acids. CDR3 loop: CASSIQVWLAGNNEQFF. CDR3 coding DNA: TGTGCCAGTAGTATACAGGTATGGCTAGCGGGCAACAATGAGCAGTTCTTC. The full variable domain, with the rest looked up from reference TRBV19 and TRBJ2-1, is DGGITQSPKYLFRKEGQNVTLSCEQNLNHDAMYWYRQDPGQGLRLIYYSQIVNDFQKGDIAEGYSVSREKKESFPLTVTSAQKNPTAFYLCASSIQVWLAGNNEQFFGPGTRLTVL.

The V call is TRBV9, the J call TRBJ2-1; 9 nucleotides align to TRBD2. CDR3 size: 14 residues. V lost 0 bases to trimming and J lost 13 bases; unmatched junction nucleotides: 8. Germline V gene data show CDR1 as SGDLS and CDR2 as YYNGEE. The CDR3 DNA follows: TGTGCCAGCAGCGTAGTGCAGCGGGGGGCGACCCAGTTCTTC. This sequence encodes CASSVVQRGATQFF.

The chain employs TRBV7-9 and TRBJ2-7, with D tentatively TRBD2 (5 bases). V gave up 2 bases and J gave up 1 base, with 9 bases separating them. Germline V CDR1 and CDR2: SEHNR, FQNEAQ (reference sequence). The CDR3 has 14 amino acids. The CDR3 sequence: CASSLPGISYEQYF. CDR3 sequence (DNA): TGTGCCAGCAGCTTACCGGGGATATCCTACGAGCAGTACTTC. Using reference TRBV7-9 and TRBJ2-7 for the parts outside the CDR3, the full variable domain is DTGVSQNPRHKITKRGQNVTFRCDPISEHNRLYWYRQTLGQGPEFLTYFQNEAQLEKSRLLSDRFSAERPKGSFSTLEIQRTEQGDSAMYLCASSLPGISYEQYFGPGTRLTVT.

The genes are TRBV7-2 and TRBJ2-3; D call uncertain. The V gene's germline CDR1 is SGHTA and CDR2 FQGNSA. Deletions cut 0 bases from V and 5 bases from J, with 6 bases between. The CDR3 has 13 amino acids. The CDR3 DNA reads TGTGCCAGCAGCTTAGCGCCGGGAGATACGCAGTATTTT. It is translated as CASSLAPGDTQYF.

V gene TRBV29-1 combines with J gene TRBJ1-5, with 8 bases matching TRBD1. Per the germline V gene, CDR1 is SQVTM and CDR2 is ANQGSEA. The V gene end was trimmed by 7 bases and the J gene end by 2 bases; junction bases not matched to a gene: 4. CDR3 length: 13 residues. This CDR3 reads CSAGQGGNQPQHF. CDR3 coding DNA: TGCAGCGCCGGACAGGGAGGCAATCAGCCCCAGCATTTT. The entire variable domain, with the rest obtained from reference TRBV29-1 and TRBJ1-5, is as follows: SAVISQKPSRDICQRGTSLTIQCQVDSQVTMMFWYRQQPGQSLTLIATANQGSEATYESGFVIDKFPISRPNLTFSTLTVSNMSPEDSSIYLCSAGQGGNQPQHFGDGTRLSIL.

This chain links TRBV19 with TRBJ1-1, with 8 bases identical to TRBD1. The CDR3 totals 16 residues. Germline V lookup: CDR1 LNHDA, CDR2 SQIVND (reference sequence). V was pared by 5 bases and J by 0 bases, with 8 bases of the junction left unmatched. In DNA form, the CDR3 reads TGTGCCAGTAGTTACAGAACAGGGGGAATGAACACTGAAGCTTTCTTT. Protein product: CASSYRTGGMNTEAFF.

This rearrangement joins TRBV7-9 to TRBJ2-3, with 8 bases matching TRBD1. V lost 5 bases to trimming and J lost 6 bases; unmatched junction nucleotides: 7. Germline CDR1 reads SEHNR; CDR2 reads FQNEAQ (reference sequence). The CDR3 is 14 residues long. CDR3 sequence: CASSPGQGVDTQYF. The CDR3 region has the DNA TGTGCCAGCAGCCCCGGACAGGGTGTGGATACGCAGTATTTT.

The J gene is TRBJ1-3, the V gene TRBV6-1, with D unresolved. CDR1 is MNHNS and CDR2 is SASEGT in the germline V gene. The CDR3 length is 15 residues. V was pared by 6 bases and J by 0 bases, with 12 bases between. This CDR3 is CASRAELSSGNTIYF. The CDR3 DNA follows: TGTGCCAGCAGAGCTGAGTTGTCCTCTGGAAACACCATATATTTT.

The DNA of the CDR3 is TGTGCCAGCAGTGCCGGGACAGTAGCCAAAAACATTCAGTACTTC. Translation gives CASSAGTVAKNIQYF. The V gene is TRBV6-1, the J gene TRBJ2-4; 7 nucleotides line up with TRBD1. Germline loops: CDR1 MNHNS, CDR2 SASEGT. CDR3 length equals 15 residues. The J segment lost 0 bases and the V segment lost 4 bases, leaving 3 bases of the junction unmatched.

A single count supports this clone. The chain recombines TRBV28 with TRBJ2-1; possibly TRBD1 or TRBD2 for D (6 bases each). CDR1 is MDHEN, CDR2 SYDVKM, per germline. The V end lost 6 bases, the J end lost 4 bases, and 28 bases lay between the germline ends. The length of the CDR3 is 19 residues. As DNA, the CDR3 is TGTGCCAGCAGCCTGTTAAGGCTCCAGCGGAGGGGGTTTTACAATGAGCAGTTCTTC. Residues: CASSLLRLQRRGFYNEQFF.

The chain couples TRBV5-1 to TRBJ2-3; no definite D call. The V end lost 5 bases, the J end lost 2 bases, and 9 bases lay between the germline ends. Looked up from germline, CDR1 is SGHRS and CDR2 is YFSETQ. The CDR3 length is 13 residues. CDR3 sequence reads: CASRGHITDTQYF. CDR3 sequence (DNA): TGCGCCAGCAGGGGTCACATCACAGATACGCAGTATTTT.

The chain uses TRBV11-3 and TRBJ2-1; 7 bases line up with TRBD1. Germline values: CDR1 SGHNT, CDR2 YENEEA. The ends lost 5 bases at V and 7 bases at J; junction bases unmatched: 5. The CDR3 is made up of 13 amino acids. CDR3 region: CASSEDRRNEQFF. Here the CDR3 DNA reads TGTGCCAGCAGCGAGGACAGGAGGAATGAGCAGTTCTTC.

This clone has just a few counts. The V and J genes are TRBV19 and TRBJ1-3, with D tentatively TRBD1 (6 bases). Trimming pared 3 bases from V and 2 bases from J, leaving 8 bases between. The CDR3 contains 14 residues. Germline CDR1 LNHDA, CDR2 SQIVND (reference sequence). As DNA, the CDR3 is TGTGCCAGTAGTATTGGGACAACTGGAAACACCATATATTTT. Its translation is CASSIGTTGNTIYF.

Notes on this clone: Additional DNA sequences in this sample encode the identical CDR3. The chain carries TRBV6-5 and TRBJ1-5; D gene unclear. Germline loops: CDR1 MNHEY, CDR2 SVGAGI. Trimming pared 0 bases from V and 5 bases from J, leaving 5 bases between. The CDR3 spans 13 residues. CDR3 nucleotides: TGTGCCAGCAGTTACTCGCGAGATCAGCCCCAGCATTTT. It translates to CASSYSRDQPQHF.

V gene TRBV5-4 combines with J gene TRBJ2-4, with D unclear. V lost 3 bases to trimming and J lost 0 bases, with 10 bases between them. Germline-derived CDR1 and CDR2 are SGHNT and YYREEE (reference sequence). This CDR3 has 15 residues. This chain's CDR3 is CASSSWYPAKNIQYF. The CDR3 DNA is TGTGCCAGCAGCTCATGGTACCCAGCCAAAAACATTCAGTACTTC. Using reference TRBV5-4 and TRBJ2-4 for the parts outside the CDR3, the full variable domain is ETGVTQSPTHLIKTRGQQVTLRCSSQSGHNTVSWYQQALGQGPQFIFQYYREEENGRGNFPPRFSGLQFPNYSSELNVNALELDDSALYLCASSSWYPAKNIQYFGAGTRLSVL.

J is TRBJ2-1 and V is TRBV5-4; 12 bases are a match to TRBD2. Germline values: CDR1 SGHNT, CDR2 YYREEE (reference sequence). This CDR3 has 15 amino acids. V was clipped by 2 bases and J by 9 bases; unmatched bases: 6. CDR3 bases: TGTGCCAGCAGCTTTAGACTAGCGGGAGCGACTGAGCAGTTCTTC. It codes for CASSFRLAGATEQFF. Together with reference TRBV5-4 and TRBJ2-1, the CDR3 gives the full variable domain: ETGVTQSPTHLIKTRGQQVTLRCSSQSGHNTVSWYQQALGQGPQFIFQYYREEENGRGNFPPRFSGLQFPNYSSELNVNALELDDSALYLCASSFRLAGATEQFFGPGTRLTVL.

This CDR3 is CASSTQRSYEQYF. CDR3 bases: TGTGCCAGTAGTACTCAGCGGTCGTACGAGCAGTACTTC. V gene TRBV19 combines with J gene TRBJ2-5, with D perhaps matching TRBD2 (5 bases). The J call may be incorrect, as the DNA end agrees better with TRBJ2-7. Per the germline V gene, CDR1 is LNHDA and CDR2 is SQIVND (reference sequence). This CDR3 has 13 amino acids.

A few counts support this clone. V and J are TRBV6-1 and TRBJ1-2; weak D call: TRBD1 (5 bases). The CDR3 is 12 amino acids. Germline assignment: CDR1 MNHNS and CDR2 SASEGT. V was shortened by 7 bases and J by 8 bases, with 14 bases between the two germline ends. CDR3 DNA: TGTGCCAGCACGGTTCAGGGTTACGGCTACACCTTC. Translation gives CASTVQGYGYTF.